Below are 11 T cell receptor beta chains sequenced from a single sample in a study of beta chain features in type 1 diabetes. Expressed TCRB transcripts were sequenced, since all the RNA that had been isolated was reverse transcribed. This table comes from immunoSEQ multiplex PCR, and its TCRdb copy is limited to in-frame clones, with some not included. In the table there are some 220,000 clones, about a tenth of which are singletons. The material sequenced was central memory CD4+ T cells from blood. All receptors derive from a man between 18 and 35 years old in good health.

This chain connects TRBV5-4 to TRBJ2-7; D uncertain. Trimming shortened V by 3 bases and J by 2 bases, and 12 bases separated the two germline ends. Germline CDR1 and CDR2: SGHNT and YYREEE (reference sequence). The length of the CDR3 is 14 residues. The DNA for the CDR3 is TGTGCCAGCAGCTCAGGATCAAACGCCTACGAGCAGTACTTC. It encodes CASSSGSNAYEQYF. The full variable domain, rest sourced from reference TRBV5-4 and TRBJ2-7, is ETGVTQSPTHLIKTRGQQVTLRCSSQSGHNTVSWYQQALGQGPQFIFQYYREEENGRGNFPPRFSGLQFPNYSSELNVNALELDDSALYLCASSSGSNAYEQYFGPGTRLTVT.

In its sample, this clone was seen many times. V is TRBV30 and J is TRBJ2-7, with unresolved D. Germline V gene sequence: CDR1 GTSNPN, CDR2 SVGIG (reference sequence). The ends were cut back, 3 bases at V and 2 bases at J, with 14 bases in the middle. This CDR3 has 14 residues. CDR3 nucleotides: TGTGCCTGGAGCCTCCGGGTTATCGCCTACGAGCAGTACTTC. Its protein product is CAWSLRVIAYEQYF. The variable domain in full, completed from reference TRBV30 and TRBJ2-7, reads SQTIHQWPATLVQPVGSPLSLECTVEGTSNPNLYWYRQAAGRGLQLLFYSVGIGQISSEVPQNLSASRPQDRQFILSSKKLLLSDSGFYLCAWSLRVIAYEQYFGPGTRLTVT.

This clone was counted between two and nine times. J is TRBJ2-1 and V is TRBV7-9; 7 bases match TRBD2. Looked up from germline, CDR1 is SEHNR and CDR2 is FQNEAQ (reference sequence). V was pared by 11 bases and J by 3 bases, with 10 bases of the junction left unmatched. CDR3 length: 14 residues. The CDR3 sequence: CAGTWASGYNEQFF. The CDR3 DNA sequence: TGTGCCGGAACCTGGGCTAGCGGCTACAATGAGCAGTTCTTC.

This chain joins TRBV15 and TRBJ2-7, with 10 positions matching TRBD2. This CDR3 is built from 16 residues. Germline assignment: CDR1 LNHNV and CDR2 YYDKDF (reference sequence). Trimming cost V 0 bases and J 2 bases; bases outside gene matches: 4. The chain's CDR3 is CATSRDPGLATYEQYF. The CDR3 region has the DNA TGTGCCACCAGCAGAGATCCGGGACTAGCGACCTACGAGCAGTACTTC. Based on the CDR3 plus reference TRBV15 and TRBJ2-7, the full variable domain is DAMVIQNPRYQVTQFGKPVTLSCSQTLNHNVMYWYQQKSSQAPKLLFHYYDKDFNNEADTPDNFQSRRPNTSFCFLDIRSPGLGDTAMYLCATSRDPGLATYEQYFGPGTRLTVT.

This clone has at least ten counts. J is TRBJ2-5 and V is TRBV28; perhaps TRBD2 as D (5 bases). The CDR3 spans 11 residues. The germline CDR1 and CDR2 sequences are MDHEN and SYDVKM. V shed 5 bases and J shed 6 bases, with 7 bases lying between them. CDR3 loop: CASSLGKTQYF. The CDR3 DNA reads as TGTGCCAGCAGTCTCGGGAAGACCCAGTACTTC.

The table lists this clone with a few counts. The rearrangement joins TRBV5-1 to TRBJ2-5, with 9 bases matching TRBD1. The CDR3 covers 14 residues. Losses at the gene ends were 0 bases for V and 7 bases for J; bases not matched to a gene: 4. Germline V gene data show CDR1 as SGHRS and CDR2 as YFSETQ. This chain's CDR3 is CASSLGTGVTTQYF. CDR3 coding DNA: TGCGCCAGCAGCTTGGGGACAGGGGTTACGACCCAGTACTTC.

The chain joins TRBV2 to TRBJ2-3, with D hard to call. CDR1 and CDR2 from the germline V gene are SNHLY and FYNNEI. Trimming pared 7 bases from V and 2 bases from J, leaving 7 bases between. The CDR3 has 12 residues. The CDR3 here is CASTVTTDTQYF. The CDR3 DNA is TGTGCCAGCACTGTCACCACAGATACGCAGTATTTT.

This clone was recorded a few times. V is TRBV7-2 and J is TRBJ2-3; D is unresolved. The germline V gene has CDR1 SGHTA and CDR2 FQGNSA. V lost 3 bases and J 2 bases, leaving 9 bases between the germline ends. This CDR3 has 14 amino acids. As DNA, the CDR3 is TGTGCCAGCAGCTTTGGTCCTAACACAGATACGCAGTATTTT. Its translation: CASSFGPNTDTQYF.

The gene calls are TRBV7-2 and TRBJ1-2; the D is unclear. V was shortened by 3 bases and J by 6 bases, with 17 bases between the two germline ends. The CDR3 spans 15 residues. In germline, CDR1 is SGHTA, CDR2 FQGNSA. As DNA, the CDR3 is TGTGCCAGCAGCTTCGCTGGCAGCCGACGTGATGGCTACACCTTC. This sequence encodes CASSFAGSRRDGYTF.

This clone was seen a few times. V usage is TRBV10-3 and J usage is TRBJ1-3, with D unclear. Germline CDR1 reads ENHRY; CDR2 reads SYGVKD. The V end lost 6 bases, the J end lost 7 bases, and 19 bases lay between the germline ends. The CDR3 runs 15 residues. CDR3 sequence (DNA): TGTGCCATCAGACGTCCGGGCCACGCGGCGAACACCATATATTTT. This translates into CAIRRPGHAANTIYF.

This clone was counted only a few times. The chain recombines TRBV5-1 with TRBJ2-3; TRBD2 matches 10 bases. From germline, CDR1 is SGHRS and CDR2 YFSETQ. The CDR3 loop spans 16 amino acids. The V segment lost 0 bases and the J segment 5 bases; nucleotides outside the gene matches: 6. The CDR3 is CASSLELAGRGDTQYF. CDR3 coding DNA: TGCGCCAGCAGCTTGGAACTAGCGGGAAGAGGAGATACGCAGTATTTT.